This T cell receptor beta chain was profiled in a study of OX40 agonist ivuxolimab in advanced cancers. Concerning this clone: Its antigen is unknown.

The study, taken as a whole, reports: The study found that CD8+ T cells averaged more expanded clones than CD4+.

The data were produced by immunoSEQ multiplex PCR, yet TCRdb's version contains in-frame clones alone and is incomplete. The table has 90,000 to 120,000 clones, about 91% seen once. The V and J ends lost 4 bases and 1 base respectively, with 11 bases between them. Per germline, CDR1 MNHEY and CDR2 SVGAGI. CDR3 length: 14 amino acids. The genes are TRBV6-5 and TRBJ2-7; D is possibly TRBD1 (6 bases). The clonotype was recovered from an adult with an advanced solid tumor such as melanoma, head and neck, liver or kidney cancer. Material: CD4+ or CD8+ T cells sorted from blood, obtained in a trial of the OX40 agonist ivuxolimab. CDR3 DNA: TGTGCCAGCAGTTTTGGACAGCTTTCCTACGAGCAGTACTTC. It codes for CASSFGQLSYEQYF.